The text below deals with one TCR beta chain. Under the authors' procedure: Amplification with reference gene primers provided the estimates of nucleated cell counts. Profiling relied on immunoSEQ multiplex PCR, and the TCRdb table lists in-frame clones only, not all of them. V, J and clone size reflect that table, while D and trimming were determined from the DNA. The profile shows about 260,000 clones, about 82% of them singletons. The CDR3 has 13 residues. Germline V gives CDR1 LNHNV, CDR2 YYDKDF (reference sequence). Trimming removed 5 bases at V and 11 bases at J, with 18 bases between. The entry originates in a study of blood T cell repertoires in COVID-19. Overall study: T cells, B-cell-depleted T cells, or PBMCs provided the cDNA or gDNA that served as material.

The study counted Cohort 3 donors as recovered given two negative PCRs, clearance, or symptom resolution. This rearrangement joins TRBV15 to TRBJ1-1; D is perhaps TRBD1 (6 bases). The sequence derives from a woman between 45 and 65 years old who had recovered from COVID-19. The sequencing sample was made of PBMCs or T cells enriched from blood (not recorded which). The CDR3 is CATSLQGGREAFF. In DNA form, the CDR3 reads TGTGCCACCAGCCTACAGGGTGGCAGGGAGGCTTTCTTT.